The 18 T cell receptor beta chains presented below share a single source sample, sequenced in a study of shared clonotypes between healthy human individuals. Sequencing was performed with immunoSEQ multiplex PCR; in TCRdb, only in-frame clones are kept and a portion is missing. The sample contains approximately 530,000 clones, about 96% of which appear only once. Source material: naive CD4+ T cells sorted from blood. Subset noted: CD45RA+ positively selected. All receptors come from a woman aged 25 to 39 in good health.

The J gene is TRBJ2-1, the V gene TRBV7-9, with 7 nucleotides matching TRBD2. The trim removed 2 bases at V and 0 bases at J, leaving 7 bases unmatched. There are 17 residues in the CDR3. Per the germline V gene, CDR1 is SEHNR and CDR2 is FQNEAQ (reference sequence). The CDR3: CASSLFRDYTSYNEQFF. The CDR3 DNA reads as TGTGCCAGCAGCTTATTTCGGGACTATACCTCCTACAATGAGCAGTTCTTC.

The chain employs TRBV28 and TRBJ1-3; D is uncertain. CDR1 is MDHEN, CDR2 SYDVKM, per germline. CDR3 length: 15 amino acids. The V gene lost 8 bases and the J gene lost 0 bases, with 14 bases spanning the gap. This CDR3 is CASRRQAASGNTIYF. CDR3 DNA: TGTGCCAGCCGTCGGCAGGCCGCCTCTGGAAACACCATATATTTT.

The chain carries TRBV7-9 and TRBJ2-2; D possibly corresponds to TRBD1 (5 bases). Germline CDR1 and CDR2: SEHNR and FQNEAQ (reference sequence). The germline V and J ends were trimmed by 4 bases and 0 bases, with 18 bases remaining between them. The CDR3 is made up of 18 amino acids. The CDR3 protein is CASSYRRPRITNTGELFF. In DNA, the CDR3 is TGTGCCAGCAGCTACAGGCGACCGCGAATTACGAACACCGGGGAGCTGTTTTTT.

The chain combines TRBV28 with TRBJ2-3; TRBD2 agrees at 7 bases. V lost 3 bases and J lost 6; bases outside the gene matches: 15. CDR1 and CDR2 from the germline V gene are MDHEN and SYDVKM. This CDR3 region has 17 residues. The CDR3 sequence is CASSLGYFREGKDTQYF. In DNA form, the CDR3 reads TGTGCCAGCAGTTTGGGTTATTTCAGGGAGGGGAAGGATACGCAGTATTTT.

The rearrangement joins TRBV7-9 to TRBJ2-2; possibly TRBD2 for D (5 bases). V lost 6 bases and J 6 bases, leaving 17 bases between the germline ends. Looked up from germline, CDR1 is SEHNR and CDR2 is FQNEAQ (reference sequence). The CDR3 sequence is 15 residues long. The CDR3 sequence: CASSQVAGLAGELFF. CDR3 coding DNA: TGTGCCAGCAGTCAAGTCGCGGGTTTGGCCGGGGAGCTGTTTTTT.

The chain combines TRBV11-2 with TRBJ1-4, with D possibly being TRBD1 (5 bases). The CDR3 spans 13 residues. V was pared by 5 bases and J by 7 bases, with 11 bases between. Germline CDR1 SGHAT, CDR2 FQNNGV. CDR3 loop: CASSALGGEKLFF. The CDR3 region has the DNA TGTGCCAGCAGCGCACTGGGGGGTGAAAAACTGTTTTTT.

The chain has TRBV29-1 and TRBJ2-7, with D possibly being TRBD1 (5 bases). With 2 bases removed from V and 6 bases from J, the gap between germline ends came to 11 bases. The CDR3 sequence is 12 residues long. Germline CDR1 SQVTM, CDR2 ANQGSEA. CDR3 DNA: TGCAGCGTTGAACCCGTTAGGGGCGAGCAGTACTTC. Translating it yields CSVEPVRGEQYF.

V and J are TRBV6-5 and TRBJ2-7; the match to TRBD2 covers 7 bases. CDR1 and CDR2 (germline): MNHEY, SVGAGI. This CDR3 has 15 amino acids. V was clipped by 6 bases and J by 2 bases; unmatched bases: 10. CDR3: CASSHGGNPAYEQYF. The CDR3 DNA is TGTGCCAGCAGCCACGGGGGGAACCCAGCCTACGAGCAGTACTTC.

In regard to this clone: The junction departs from the called germline gene at one end, perhaps through a read error. The chain links TRBV7-9 to TRBJ2-7; D may match TRBD1 or TRBD2 (5 bases each). The CDR3 spans 11 residues. CDR1 is SEHNR and CDR2 is FQNEAQ in the germline V gene (reference sequence). The CDR3 region is CASSATGTPMF. CDR3 DNA: TGTGCCAGCAGCGCAACCGGGACCCCAATGTTC.

Remarks on this clone: Other nucleotide sequences in the sample specify the same CDR3. The chain has TRBV10-2 and TRBJ2-3, with D perhaps matching TRBD2 (6 bases). Trimming removed 4 bases at V and 1 base at J, with 9 bases between. The CDR3 runs 14 residues. In germline, CDR1 is WSHSY, CDR2 SAAADI. CDR3 region: CASSVGGGTDTQYF. As DNA, the CDR3 is TGCGCCAGCAGTGTAGGCGGGGGCACAGATACGCAGTATTTT.

This rearrangement joins TRBV28 to TRBJ2-7; D unclear. The CDR3 consists of 15 residues. Per the germline V gene, CDR1 is MDHEN and CDR2 is SYDVKM. The V end lost 5 bases, the J end lost 3 bases, and 17 bases lay between the germline ends. CDR3 residues: CASSQIFPWVYEQYF. The CDR3 DNA is TGTGCCAGCAGTCAAATTTTTCCCTGGGTCTACGAGCAGTACTTC. Full variable domain (outside the CDR3, taken from reference TRBV28 and TRBJ2-7): DVKVTQSSRYLVKRTGEKVFLECVQDMDHENMFWYRQDPGLGLRLIYFSYDVKMKEKGDIPEGYSVSREKKERFSLILESASTNQTSMYLCASSQIFPWVYEQYFGPGTRLTVT.

The genes are TRBV9 and TRBJ1-1; tentatively, D is TRBD1 (5 bases). V was clipped by 0 bases and J by 1 base, with 10 bases between them. The CDR3 is 15 residues long. Germline CDR1 SGDLS, CDR2 YYNGEE. CDR3 loop: CASSVEGEGNTEAFF. The CDR3 region has the DNA TGTGCCAGCAGCGTAGAAGGGGAGGGGAACACTGAAGCTTTCTTT.

The chain combines TRBV2 with TRBJ1-1; D is perhaps TRBD1 (6 bases). This CDR3 contains 15 residues. Trimming shortened V by 0 bases and J by 4 bases, and 12 bases separated the two germline ends. From germline, CDR1 is SNHLY and CDR2 FYNNEI. The CDR3 DNA follows: TGTGCCAGCAGTGAAGCGCTTCCGGGGGCCACTGAAGCTTTCTTT. Translated: CASSEALPGATEAFF.

The chain has TRBV6-5 and TRBJ2-6; D is unclear. The CDR3 consists of 16 residues. V shed 1 base and J shed 4 bases, with 11 bases lying between them. In germline, CDR1 is MNHEY, CDR2 SVGAGI. CDR3 amino acids: CASSYLSSYGANVLTF. CDR3 DNA: TGTGCCAGCAGTTACTTAAGTAGTTACGGGGCCAACGTCCTGACTTTC.

The genes are TRBV10-3 and TRBJ2-5; 7 bases are a match to TRBD2. CDR3 size: 13 residues. The ends lost 9 bases at V and 2 bases at J; junction bases unmatched: 6. Germline V gene lookup returns CDR1 ENHRY and CDR2 SYGVKD. The CDR3 region has the DNA TGTGCCATTGCTACTAGCGCACAAGAGACCCAGTACTTC. Translated: CAIATSAQETQYF.

The V and J genes are TRBV5-1 and TRBJ1-1, with 9 bases that match TRBD1. V gave up 1 base and J gave up 0 bases; unmatched junction bases: 4. Germline loops: CDR1 SGHRS, CDR2 YFSETQ. The CDR3 loop spans 16 amino acids. CDR3 nucleotides: TGCGCCAGCAGCTTGAAGACAGGGGGGGTGAACACTGAAGCTTTCTTT. This translates into CASSLKTGGVNTEAFF.

The chain has TRBV28 and TRBJ2-3; 7 nucleotides match TRBD2. Looked up from germline, CDR1 is MDHEN and CDR2 is SYDVKM. V lost 6 bases and J lost 4; bases outside the gene matches: 19. The CDR3 is 18 amino acids. CDR3 sequence (DNA): TGTGCCAGCAGCCGCCTTGGTGAGGTAGCGGGTGGGGCAGATACGCAGTATTTT. Translating it yields CASSRLGEVAGGADTQYF.

V and J are TRBV19 and TRBJ1-1; no firm D call. CDR3 length: 17 residues. The germline V gene encodes CDR1 LNHDA and CDR2 SQIVND (reference sequence). V gave up 2 bases and J gave up 4 bases, with 20 bases separating them. Here the CDR3 DNA reads TGTGCCAGTAGTATATGGTCCCCGCGACAACCGGGCACTGAAGCTTTCTTT. This gives the protein CASSIWSPRQPGTEAFF.